This TCR beta chain was recorded in a study of cytomegalovirus exposure and HLA in healthy donors. Trimming took off 5 bases at V and 4 bases at J, with 15 bases between the two ends. CDR3 length equals 16 residues. From germline, CDR1 is SGHTA and CDR2 FQGNSA. Generated by immunoSEQ multiplex PCR, the TCRdb table keeps only in-frame clones and is missing some. The data contain some 110,000 clones, approximately 86% of them singletons. Input material: PBMCs. The receptor was isolated from a man aged 18 to 35 in good health and CMV-seropositive. The V call is TRBV7-2, the J call TRBJ1-6; possible D gene TRBD1, 6 bases. This chain's CDR3 is CASSPPPRGYNSPLHF. The CDR3 region has the DNA TGTGCCAGCAGCCCCCCTCCGAGGGGGTATAATTCACCCCTCCACTTT.